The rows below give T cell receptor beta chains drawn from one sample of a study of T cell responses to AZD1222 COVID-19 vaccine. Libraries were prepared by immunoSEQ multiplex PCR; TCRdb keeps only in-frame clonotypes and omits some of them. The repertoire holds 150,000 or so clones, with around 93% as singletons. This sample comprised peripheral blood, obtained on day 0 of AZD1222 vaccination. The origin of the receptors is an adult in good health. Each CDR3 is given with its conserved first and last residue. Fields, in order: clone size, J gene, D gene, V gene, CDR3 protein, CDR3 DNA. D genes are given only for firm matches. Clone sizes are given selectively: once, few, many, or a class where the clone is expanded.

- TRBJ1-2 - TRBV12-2 CASRLPFTVNYGYTF TGTGCAAGTCGCTTACCGTTTACAGTTAACTATGGCTACACCTTC
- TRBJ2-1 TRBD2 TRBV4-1 CASSQSNGGSNLF TGCGCCAGCAGCCAATCAAACGGGGGGAGTAACCTCTTC
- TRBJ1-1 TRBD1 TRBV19 CASTRTGGNTEAFF TGTGCCAGTACTCGGACAGGGGGCAACACTGAAGCTTTCTTT
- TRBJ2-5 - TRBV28 CASNQDRFGQETQYF TGTGCCAGCAACCAGGACAGATTTGGCCAAGAGACCCAGTACTTC
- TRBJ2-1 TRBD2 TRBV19 CASSSGLAGGFSSYNEQFF TGTGCCAGTAGTTCCGGACTAGCGGGAGGTTTTTCCTCCTACAATGAGCAGTTCTTC
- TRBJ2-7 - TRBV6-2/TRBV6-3 CASSYSLGYLASYEQYF TGTGCCAGCAGTTACTCGTTGGGTTATCTCGCTTCCTACGAGCAGTACTTC
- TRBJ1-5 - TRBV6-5 CASSEGGGQPQHF TGTGCCTCGTCCGAGGGGGGCGGTCAGCCCCAGCATTTT
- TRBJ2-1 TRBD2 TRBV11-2 CASSPLAGEFYNEQFF TGTGCCAGCAGCCCGCTAGCGGGAGAGTTCTACAATGAGCAGTTCTTC
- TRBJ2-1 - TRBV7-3 CASSLLPTYNEQFF TGTGCCAGCAGCCTCCTTCCCACCTACAATGAGCAGTTCTTC
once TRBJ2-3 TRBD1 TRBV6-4 CASSRGQAVTDTQYF TGTGCCAGCAGCCGAGGACAGGCGGTCACAGATACGCAGTATTTT
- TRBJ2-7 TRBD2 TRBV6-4 CASSDSPSGRHEQYF TGTGCCAGCAGTGACTCGCCTAGCGGGAGACACGAGCAGTACTTC
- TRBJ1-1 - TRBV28 CATRNREGLNTEAFF TGTGCCACCCGGAACAGGGAAGGTTTGAACACTGAAGCTTTCTTT
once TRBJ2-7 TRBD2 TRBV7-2 CASSSLAGANIYEQYF TGTGCCAGCAGCTCCCTCGCGGGAGCTAATATTTACGAGCAGTACTTC
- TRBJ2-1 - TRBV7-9 CASSRGTGGYNEQFF TGTGCCAGCAGCCGAGGGACTGGCGGTTACAATGAGCAGTTCTTC
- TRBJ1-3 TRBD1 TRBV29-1 CSAARTGVGNTIYF TGCAGCGCCGCCCGGACAGGCGTTGGAAACACCATATATTTT
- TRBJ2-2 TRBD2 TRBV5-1 CASSLGLAAGELFF TGCGCCAGCAGCTTAGGACTAGCTGCCGGGGAGCTGTTTTTT
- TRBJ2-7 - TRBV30 CAWSVFGVLASSYEQYF TGTGCCTGGAGTGTTTTCGGGGTGCTAGCGAGCTCCTACGAGCAGTACTTC